The entry that follows covers one T cell receptor beta chain sequence. Germline V gene sequence: CDR1 MNHNY, CDR2 SVGAGI (reference sequence). The V gene lost 4 bases and the J gene lost 0 bases, with 9 bases spanning the gap. This CDR3 region has 14 residues. The source of the sample is a study of cytomegalovirus exposure and HLA in healthy donors. PCR was performed using 60 Vbeta and 13 Jbeta primers. Some clones are missing from TCRdb's copy, which holds only in-frame ones; the method was immunoSEQ multiplex PCR. The sample lists roughly 140,000 clones; roughly 80% were seen once. The gene calls are TRBV6-6 and TRBJ2-5; TRBD2 might be the D (5 bases). The sample comprised PBMCs. This clonotype was obtained from a woman in her forties in good health and CMV-seropositive. The DNA for the CDR3 is TGTGCCAGCAGTTCTGTCGGGAACCAAGAGACCCAGTACTTC. It codes for CASSSVGNQETQYF.